The TCR beta chain described here comes from a study of cytomegalovirus exposure and HLA in healthy donors. Study conclusions and caveats: An observed cluster of highly shared sequence variants was recorded as a likely sequencing artifact.

The PCR used 60 Vbeta and 13 Jbeta primers. Only in-frame clones appear in the TCRdb table, and some are missing; sequencing was by immunoSEQ multiplex PCR. Reported are 60,000 to 70,000 clones; the ten largest clones contain approximately 15%. Worth noting for this clone: What it recognizes is unknown. Germline and junction disagree at one end, which may indicate a read error.

CDR3 length equals 16 residues. Germline V gene sequence: CDR1 SQVTM, CDR2 ANQGSEA. Healthy people donating bone marrow made up the donors. Unrecorded immune exposure was likely among donors, who were nominally healthy when sampled. The chain employs TRBV29-1 and TRBJ2-7; 9 bases are shared with TRBD1. The sequence was obtained from a boy between 5 and 17 years old in good health and CMV-seronegative. Sequenced: PBMCs. The CDR3 DNA follows: TGCAGCGTTGAAGGGGTCGAGACAGGGGGAAACTACGGGCAGTACTTC. The encoded protein is CSVEGVETGGNYGQYF.